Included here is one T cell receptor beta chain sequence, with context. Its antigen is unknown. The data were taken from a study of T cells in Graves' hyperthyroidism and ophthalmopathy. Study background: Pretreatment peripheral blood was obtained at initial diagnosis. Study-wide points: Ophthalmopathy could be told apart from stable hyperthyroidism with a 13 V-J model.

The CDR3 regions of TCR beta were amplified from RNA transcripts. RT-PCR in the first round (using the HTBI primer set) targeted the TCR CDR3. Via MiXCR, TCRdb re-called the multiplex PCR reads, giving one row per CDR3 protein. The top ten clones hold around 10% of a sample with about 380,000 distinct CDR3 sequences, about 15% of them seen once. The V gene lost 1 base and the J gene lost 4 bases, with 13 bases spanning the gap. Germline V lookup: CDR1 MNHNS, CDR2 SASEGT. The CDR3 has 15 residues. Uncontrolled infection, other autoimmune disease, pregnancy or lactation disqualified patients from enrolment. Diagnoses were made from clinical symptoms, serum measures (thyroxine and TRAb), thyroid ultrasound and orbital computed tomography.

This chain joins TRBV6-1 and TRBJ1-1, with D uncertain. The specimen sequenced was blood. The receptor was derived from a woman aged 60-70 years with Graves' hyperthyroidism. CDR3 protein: CASSEEGGLGTEAFF. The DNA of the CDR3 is TGTGCCAGCAGTGAAGAAGGTGGGCTAGGCACTGAAGCTTTCTTT.